The 8 T cell receptor beta chains given below trace back to one sample, sequenced in a study of CD8+CD57+ T cells in acquired aplastic anemia. Investigators profiled TCR beta VDJ and CDR3 from genomic DNA template. TCRdb re-derived calls from the reads in MiXCR, one entry per CDR3 protein. Of about 190,000 distinct CDR3 sequences in the sample, 54% were seen once. The sample was sorted CD4+, CD8+, or CD8+CD57+ T cells (not recorded which) from PBMCs. These receptor sequences come from a human donor in good health, serving as a control.

This clonotype was picked up a small number of times. J is TRBJ1-6 and V is TRBV7-2, with D unclear. Germline V lookup: CDR1 SGHTA, CDR2 FQGNSA. Trimming stripped 3 bases from V and 7 bases from J, with 16 bases between. This CDR3 has 16 residues. The CDR3 coding sequence is TGTGCCAGCAGCTTTTTTGAGGGCGGTCCGAATTCACCCCTCCACTTT. The encoded protein is CASSFFEGGPNSPLHF.

Only a few counts were recorded for this clonotype. The chain links TRBV7-6 to TRBJ2-7; 8 nucleotides align to TRBD1. Germline values: CDR1 SGHVS, CDR2 FNYEAQ. Trimming took 5 bases from V and 4 from J; bases not matched to a gene: 7. The CDR3 has 14 residues. CDR3: CASSARTGRYEQYF. CDR3 DNA sequence: TGTGCCAGCAGCGCCCGGACAGGGAGATACGAGCAGTACTTC.

This clonotype was found once. This chain connects TRBV2 to TRBJ2-7; possible D gene TRBD1, 6 bases. Per the germline V gene, CDR1 is SNHLY and CDR2 is FYNNEI. The CDR3 length is 14 residues. V lost 7 bases and J 1 base, leaving 14 bases between the germline ends. The CDR3: CASKRTAFSYEQYF. As DNA, the CDR3 is TGTGCCAGCAAAAGGACAGCCTTTTCCTACGAGCAGTACTTC.

J is TRBJ1-6 and V is TRBV12-3 or TRBV12-4; perhaps TRBD1 as D (5 bases). Trimming removed 9 bases from V and 14 bases from J, with 17 bases in between. The CDR3 has 12 residues. This chain's CDR3 is CASRSGVNALHF. The CDR3 bases are TGTGCCAGTCGCTCGGGGGTGAACGCCCTCCACTTT.

About this clonotype itself: This may be a read error, as it is one base from a much larger clone. The J gene is TRBJ1-4, the V gene TRBV6-2 or TRBV6-3, with D tentatively TRBD1 (5 bases). Germline CDR1 reads MNHEY; CDR2 reads SVGEGT. The length of the CDR3 is 14 residues. Written as DNA, the CDR3 is TGTGCCAGCAGTTACCTCCAGGGTCATGAAGAACTGTTTTTT. Translated: CASSYLQGHEELFF.

The chain uses TRBV24-1 and TRBJ2-3; TRBD2 matches 8 bases. Trimming removed 3 bases from V and 2 bases from J; junction bases left unmatched: 3. The CDR3 is 15 residues long. The germline gives CDR1 KGHDR, CDR2 SFDVKD. CDR3 sequence: CATSDPRGATDTQYF. DNA for the CDR3: TGTGCCACCAGTGATCCGCGGGGGGCCACAGATACGCAGTATTTT.

With regard to this clonotype: The junction does not match germline at one end; this may be a read error. The V call is TRBV7-2, the J call TRBJ2-7, with unresolved D. Germline values: CDR1 SGHTA, CDR2 FQGNSA. There are 15 residues in the CDR3. CDR3 bases: TGTGCCAGCAGCTTAGTGGGGTCCGCGAGTTACGAGCGGTACTTC. This codes for CASSLVGSASYERYF.

The chain couples TRBV10-3 to TRBJ2-3; D assignment may be TRBD1 or TRBD2 (6 bases each). The V gene lost 8 bases and the J gene lost 2 bases, with 11 bases spanning the gap. This CDR3 spans 13 amino acids. CDR1 and CDR2 (germline): ENHRY, SYGVKD. CDR3: CAIRRGATDTQYF. Here the CDR3 DNA reads TGTGCCATCCGAAGGGGGGCCACAGATACGCAGTATTTT.